Presented here are 30 T cell receptor beta chains from one specimen sequenced in a study of T cell responses to AZD1222 COVID-19 vaccine. TCRdb's table, derived via immunoSEQ multiplex PCR, lists solely in-frame clones and lacks some. The data show 250,000 to 300,000 clones, 90% to 95% seen once. Source: peripheral blood, taken 28 days after the second AZD1222 dose. These receptors were taken from an adult who received the AZD1222 COVID-19 vaccine.

The chain carries TRBV28 and TRBJ2-7; 14 bases are shared with TRBD2. Per the germline V gene, CDR1 is MDHEN and CDR2 is SYDVKM. The CDR3 consists of 14 residues. The ends lost 6 bases at V and 6 bases at J; junction bases unmatched: 4. The CDR3 sequence is CASRETSGRVEQYF. The CDR3 nucleotides read TGTGCCAGCAGGGAGACTAGCGGGAGGGTCGAGCAGTACTTC.

This clone was found once. The V gene is TRBV30, the J gene TRBJ2-7, with a possible D match to TRBD2 (6 bases). The CDR3 extends over 16 amino acids. The germline V and J ends were trimmed by 3 bases and 1 base, with 19 bases remaining between them. CDR1 and CDR2 (germline): GTSNPN, SVGIG (reference sequence). The CDR3 region is CAWSGGLGTASYEQYF. The CDR3 DNA is TGTGCCTGGAGCGGAGGGCTGGGGACTGCTTCCTACGAGCAGTACTTC.

This clone appeared a single time. Distinct nucleotide sequences in the sample also encode this CDR3. The CDR3 protein is CASSVGGENTEAFF. CDR3 DNA sequence: TGTGCCAGCAGCGTAGGTGGGGAAAACACTGAAGCTTTCTTT. The chain uses TRBV9 and TRBJ1-1; D remains unclear. V was pared by 0 bases and J by 2 bases, with 8 bases between. Germline CDR1 SGDLS, CDR2 YYNGEE. The CDR3 contains 14 residues.

This clone was recorded once. The chain recombines TRBV4-3 with TRBJ2-6; no reliable D call. Trimming stripped 0 bases from V and 0 bases from J, with 12 bases between. In germline, CDR1 is LGHNA, CDR2 YSLEER. The CDR3 sequence is 18 residues long. The CDR3 is CASSQDQEIPSGANVLTF. The CDR3 nucleotides are TGCGCCAGCAGCCAAGATCAAGAAATCCCCTCTGGGGCCAACGTCCTGACTTTC.

V gene TRBV27 combines with J gene TRBJ2-7; D possibly corresponds to TRBD2 (7 bases). Trimming pared 6 bases from V and 4 bases from J, leaving 16 bases between. CDR1 and CDR2 (germline): MNHEY, SMNVEV (reference sequence). There are 14 residues in the CDR3. The CDR3 spells CASSPFRGGYEQYF. The CDR3 DNA follows: TGTGCCAGCAGCCCATTTAGGGGGGGGTACGAGCAGTACTTC.

The chain has TRBV10-3 and TRBJ2-7, with a tentative D call TRBD1 (6 bases). Trimming took 6 bases from V and 1 from J, leaving 13 bases between them. The CDR3 contains 14 residues. Germline-derived CDR1 and CDR2 are ENHRY and SYGVKD. The CDR3 spells CAIRPTGESYEQYF. Written as DNA, the CDR3 is TGTGCCATCAGGCCGACAGGTGAATCCTACGAGCAGTACTTC.

The V call is TRBV3-1 (or the pseudogene TRBV3-2), the J call TRBJ1-1; D not certain. Trimming left V 2 bases short and J 5 bases short, with 9 bases between. This CDR3 comprises 13 residues. Germline V gives CDR1 LGHDT, CDR2 YNNKEL (reference sequence). The CDR3: CASSQLVYTEAFF. CDR3 in DNA: TGTGCCAGCAGCCAACTCGTTTATACTGAAGCTTTCTTT.

The rearrangement uses TRBV19 and TRBJ2-2; a possible D gene is TRBD2 (6 bases). CDR3 length: 17 amino acids. Trimming shortened V by 7 bases and J by 2 bases, and 20 bases separated the two germline ends. Germline CDR1 is LNHDA and CDR2 is SQIVND (reference sequence). The CDR3 is CASNPRIWGGNTGELFF. In nucleotides, the CDR3 is TGTGCCAGTAACCCTCGCATCTGGGGAGGCAACACCGGGGAGCTGTTTTTT.

The chain employs TRBV28 and TRBJ2-7; 7 nucleotides line up with TRBD1. Germline CDR1 and CDR2: MDHEN and SYDVKM. The CDR3 spans 14 residues. V lost 8 bases, J lost 0 bases, and 7 bases stayed unmatched. The CDR3 loop is CASDSTGSSYEQYF. The CDR3 DNA reads TGTGCCAGCGATTCGACAGGGAGCTCCTACGAGCAGTACTTC.

The chain employs TRBV5-1 and TRBJ2-7; TRBD1 agrees at 8 bases. This CDR3 contains 12 residues. J was trimmed by 5 bases and V by 3 bases; bases with no gene match: 1. From germline, CDR1 is SGHRS and CDR2 YFSETQ. In DNA, the CDR3 is TGCGCCAGCAGCTGGACAGGGAACGAGCAGTACTTC. Protein sequence: CASSWTGNEQYF. Drawing the rest from reference TRBV5-1 and TRBJ2-7, the complete variable domain is KAGVTQTPRYLIKTRGQQVTLSCSPISGHRSVSWYQQTPGQGLQFLFEYFSETQRNKGNFPGRFSGRQFSNSRSEMNVSTLELGDSALYLCASSWTGNEQYFGPGTRLTVT.

This clone was picked up one time. The chain couples TRBV9 to TRBJ1-6, with D possibly being TRBD1 (5 bases). Per the germline V gene, CDR1 is SGDLS and CDR2 is YYNGEE. The V and J ends lost 3 bases and 6 bases respectively, with 10 bases between them. This CDR3 is 14 amino acids long. DNA for the CDR3: TGTGCCAGCAGCGCGGGGGGGGGTAATTCACCCCTCCACTTT. It is translated as CASSAGGGNSPLHF. The variable domain in full, with the rest retrieved from reference TRBV9 and TRBJ1-6, is DSGVTQTPKHLITATGQRVTLRCSPRSGDLSVYWYQQSLDQGLQFLIQYYNGEERAKGNILERFSAQQFPDLHSELNLSSLELGDSALYFCASSAGGGNSPLHFGNGTRLTVT.

The gene calls are TRBV4-2 and TRBJ1-2; D is uncertain. In germline, CDR1 is LGHNA, CDR2 YNFKEQ. This CDR3 spans 14 amino acids. V dropped 0 bases and J dropped 5 bases, with 10 bases sitting between them. The CDR3 here is CASSQDSGKYGYTF. The CDR3 region has the DNA TGTGCCAGCAGCCAAGATTCTGGGAAATATGGCTACACCTTC.

This clone was recorded once. J is TRBJ1-1 and V is TRBV5-8, with D unresolved. Germline V gene sequence: CDR1 SGHTS, CDR2 YDEGEE. This CDR3 has 13 amino acids. Trimming removed 1 base from V and 5 bases from J, with 9 bases in between. The DNA of the CDR3 is TGTGCCAGCAGCTTGACTCGGCAGACTGAAGCTTTCTTT. Its protein is CASSLTRQTEAFF. Supplemented by reference TRBV5-8 and TRBJ1-1, the full variable domain reads EAGVTQSPTHLIKTRGQQATLRCSPISGHTSVYWYQQALGLGLQFLLWYDEGEERNRGNFPPRFSGRQFPNYSSELNVNALELEDSALYLCASSLTRQTEAFFGQGTRLTVV.

The chain uses TRBV2 and TRBJ2-7; 13 nucleotides line up with TRBD2. Germline-derived CDR1 and CDR2 are SNHLY and FYNNEI. V lost 8 bases and J lost 0; bases outside the gene matches: 7. The CDR3 covers 16 residues. CDR3 region: CASCGLAGDRSYEQYF. Written as DNA, the CDR3 is TGTGCCAGCTGCGGACTAGCGGGAGATCGCTCCTACGAGCAGTACTTC.

This clone was recorded only once. The rearrangement links TRBV20-1 to TRBJ2-3, with D maybe TRBD2 (6 bases). CDR1 and CDR2 from the germline V gene are DFQATT and SNEGSKA (reference sequence). The V end lost 3 bases, the J end lost 0 bases, and 13 bases lay between the germline ends. The CDR3 totals 15 residues. CDR3 in amino acids: CSASDPGTSTDTQYF. CDR3 sequence (DNA): TGCAGTGCTAGTGACCCCGGGACTAGCACAGATACGCAGTATTTT.

This sequence joins TRBV7-2 and TRBJ2-3; 7 positions match TRBD2. V trimming: 7 bases; J trimming: 0 bases; junction bases outside the gene matches: 7. Looked up from germline, CDR1 is SGHTA and CDR2 is FQGNSA. The CDR3 length is 15 residues. The CDR3 loop reads CASMPRDYSTDTQYF. For the CDR3, the DNA is TGTGCCAGCATGCCGAGGGACTACAGCACAGATACGCAGTATTTT. The variable domain in full, completed from reference TRBV7-2 and TRBJ2-3, reads GAGVSQSPSNKVTEKGKDVELRCDPISGHTALYWYRQSLGQGLEFLIYFQGNSAPDKSGLPSDRFSAERTGGSVSTLTIQRTQQEDSAVYLCASMPRDYSTDTQYFGPGTRLTVL.

This rearrangement joins TRBV2 to TRBJ2-7; TRBD1 might be the D (6 bases). Germline V gene sequence: CDR1 SNHLY, CDR2 FYNNEI. V was pared by 2 bases and J by 2 bases, with 10 bases between. The CDR3 has 14 amino acids. The CDR3, as DNA: TGTGCCAGCAGTGAAACCAGACAGGCCTACGAGCAGTACTTC. It is translated as CASSETRQAYEQYF.

The chain is built from TRBV6-1 and TRBJ1-1; D is unresolved. Germline CDR1 is MNHNS and CDR2 is SASEGT. V was cut by 2 bases and J by 0 bases, with 10 bases left in between. This CDR3 has 15 residues. The CDR3 bases are TGTGCCAGCAGTGAACTGCCGATCATGAACACTGAAGCTTTCTTT. Translation gives CASSELPIMNTEAFF.

The rearrangement links TRBV18 to TRBJ2-1, with D perhaps TRBD2 (7 bases). CDR1 and CDR2 (germline): KGHSH, LQKENI. V was clipped by 6 bases and J by 0 bases, with 21 bases between them. The CDR3 consists of 18 residues. The CDR3: CASSTRGSGGLSYNEQFF. The CDR3 coding sequence is TGTGCCAGCTCGACCAGGGGTTCGGGGGGACTCTCCTACAATGAGCAGTTCTTC.

The CDR3 region is CASSQERLGPKKEQYF. CDR3 nucleotide sequence: TGCGCCAGCAGCCAAGAACGTTTGGGACCCAAGAAGGAGCAGTACTTC. V gene TRBV4-3 combines with J gene TRBJ2-7; possibly TRBD1 or TRBD2 for D (5 bases each). Germline assignment: CDR1 LGHNA and CDR2 YSLEER. The CDR3 covers 16 residues. Between the trimmed V and J ends, which lost 0 bases and 7 bases, there was a span of 19 bases.

The V gene is TRBV10-1, the J gene TRBJ2-7; 8 bases map to TRBD1. Trimming cost V 7 bases and J 6 bases; bases outside gene matches: 5. The CDR3 sequence is 12 residues long. Per the germline V gene, CDR1 is WNHNN and CDR2 is SYGVQD (reference sequence). This chain's CDR3 is CASKTGVIEQYF. The CDR3 DNA sequence: TGCGCCAGCAAGACAGGGGTCATCGAGCAGTACTTC.

The rearrangement uses TRBV9 and TRBJ1-5; possible D gene TRBD1, 6 bases. The V gene's germline CDR1 is SGDLS and CDR2 YYNGEE. This CDR3 contains 13 residues. The germline V and J ends were trimmed by 4 bases and 5 bases, with 10 bases remaining between them. In DNA, the CDR3 is TGTGCCAGCAGCTCGGGACACCATCAGCCCCAGCATTTT. It is translated as CASSSGHHQPQHF.

This clone came up a few times. This sequence joins TRBV21-1 and TRBJ1-5. TRBV21-1 is a recognized pseudogene. The CDR3 extends over 13 amino acids. In DNA form, the CDR3 reads TGTGCCAGCACCTCGGGCCCCGATCAGCCCCAGCATTTT. It is translated as CASTSGPDQPQHF.

V usage is TRBV19 and J usage is TRBJ2-1, with unresolved D. The CDR3 totals 15 residues. Per germline, CDR1 LNHDA and CDR2 SQIVND (reference sequence). Trimming removed 3 bases at V and 0 bases at J, with 9 bases between. The CDR3 loop reads CASSISHISYNEQFF. The DNA of the CDR3 is TGTGCCAGTAGTATTAGCCATATCTCCTACAATGAGCAGTTCTTC.

The V and J genes are TRBV29-1 and TRBJ1-2; D call uncertain. The CDR3 is 11 residues long. Germline lookup yields CDR1 SQVTM and CDR2 ANQGSEA. V was shortened by 7 bases and J by 8 bases, with 14 bases between the two germline ends. The CDR3 DNA follows: TGCAGCGCCCGGTTAGGAGGGGGCTACACCTTC. It codes for CSARLGGGYTF.

CDR3 sequence: CASSPDRWNTGELFF. CDR3 coding DNA: TGTGCCAGCAGTCCCGACAGGTGGAACACCGGGGAGCTGTTTTTT. The J gene is TRBJ2-2, the V gene TRBV7-2, with D maybe TRBD1 (6 bases). The CDR3 loop spans 15 amino acids. Deletions cut 6 bases from V and 1 base from J, with 12 bases between. The V gene's germline CDR1 is SGHTA and CDR2 FQGNSA.

The chain links TRBV11-1 to TRBJ2-7, with D tentatively TRBD2 (6 bases). This CDR3 is 13 amino acids long. V lost 8 bases and J 3 bases, leaving 14 bases between the germline ends. The germline gives CDR1 SGHAT, CDR2 FQDESV (reference sequence). The CDR3 coding sequence is TGTGCCAGCGAAAAGCCGGGGGTCTACGAGCAGTACTTC. Translation: CASEKPGVYEQYF.

The gene calls are TRBV9 and TRBJ2-1; 12 bases agree with TRBD1. The CDR3 has 15 amino acids. The germline V gene encodes CDR1 SGDLS and CDR2 YYNGEE. V lost 3 bases, J lost 8 bases, and 6 bases stayed unmatched. The CDR3 nucleotides read TGTGCCAGCAGCGACTCCGGGACAGGGGGCTATGAGCAGTTCTTC. This encodes CASSDSGTGGYEQFF.

The chain employs TRBV29-1 and TRBJ1-2; D is perhaps TRBD1 (6 bases). V was cut by 7 bases and J by 3 bases, with 15 bases left in between. Germline CDR1 and CDR2: SQVTM and ANQGSEA. The CDR3 spans 13 residues. The CDR3 loop reads CSAKAGVDYGYTF. In DNA, the CDR3 is TGCAGCGCCAAGGCAGGGGTAGACTATGGCTACACCTTC. Filled out from reference TRBV29-1 and TRBJ1-2, the complete variable domain reads SAVISQKPSRDICQRGTSLTIQCQVDSQVTMMFWYRQQPGQSLTLIATANQGSEATYESGFVIDKFPISRPNLTFSTLTVSNMSPEDSSIYLCSAKAGVDYGYTFGSGTRLTVV.

V gene TRBV11-2 combines with J gene TRBJ1-2, with D possibly being TRBD1 (6 bases). Trimming took 5 bases from V and 6 from J, leaving 19 bases between them. The CDR3 totals 15 residues. Per germline, CDR1 SGHAT and CDR2 FQNNGV. CDR3 sequence: CASSIQGLLRDGYTF. As DNA, the CDR3 is TGTGCCAGCAGCATACAGGGCCTTCTGCGGGATGGCTACACCTTC.